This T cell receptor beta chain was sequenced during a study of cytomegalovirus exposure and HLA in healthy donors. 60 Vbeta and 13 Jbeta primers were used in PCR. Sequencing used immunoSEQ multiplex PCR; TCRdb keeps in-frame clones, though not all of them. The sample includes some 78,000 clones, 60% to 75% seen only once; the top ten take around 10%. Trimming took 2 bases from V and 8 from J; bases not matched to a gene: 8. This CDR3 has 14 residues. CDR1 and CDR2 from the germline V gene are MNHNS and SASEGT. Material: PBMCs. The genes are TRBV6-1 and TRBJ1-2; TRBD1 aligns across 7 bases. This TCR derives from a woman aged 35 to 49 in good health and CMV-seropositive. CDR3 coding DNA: TGTGCCAGCAGTGAAATAGGGCCAGGGGGGGGCTACACCTTC. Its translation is CASSEIGPGGGYTF.